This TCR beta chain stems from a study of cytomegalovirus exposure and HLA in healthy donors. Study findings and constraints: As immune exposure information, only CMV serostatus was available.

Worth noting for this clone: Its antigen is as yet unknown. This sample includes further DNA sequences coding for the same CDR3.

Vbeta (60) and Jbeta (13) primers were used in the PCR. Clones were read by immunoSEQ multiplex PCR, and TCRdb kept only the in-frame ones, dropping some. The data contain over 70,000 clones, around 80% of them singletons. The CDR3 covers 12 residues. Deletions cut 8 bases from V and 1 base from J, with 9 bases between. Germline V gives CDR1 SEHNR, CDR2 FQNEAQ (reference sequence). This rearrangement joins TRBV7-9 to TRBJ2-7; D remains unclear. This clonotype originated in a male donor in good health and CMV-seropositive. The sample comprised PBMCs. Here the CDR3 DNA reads TGTGCCAGCGGAGACGGTTCCTACGAGCAGTACTTC. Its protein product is CASGDGSYEQYF. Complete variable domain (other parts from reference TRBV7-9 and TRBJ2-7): DTGVSQNPRHKITKRGQNVTFRCDPISEHNRLYWYRQTLGQGPEFLTYFQNEAQLEKSRLLSDRFSAERPKGSFSTLEIQRTEQGDSAMYLCASGDGSYEQYFGPGTRLTVT.